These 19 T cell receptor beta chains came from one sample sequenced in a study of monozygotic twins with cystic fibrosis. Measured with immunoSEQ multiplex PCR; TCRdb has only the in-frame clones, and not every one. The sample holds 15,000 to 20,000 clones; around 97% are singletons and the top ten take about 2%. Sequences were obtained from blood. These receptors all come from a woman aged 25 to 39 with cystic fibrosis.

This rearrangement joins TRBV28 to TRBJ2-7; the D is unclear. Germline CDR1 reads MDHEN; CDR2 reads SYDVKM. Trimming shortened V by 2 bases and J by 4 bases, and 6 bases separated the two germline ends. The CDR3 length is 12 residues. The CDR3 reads CASSLGDYEQYF. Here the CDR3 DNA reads TGTGCCAGCAGTTTAGGGGATTACGAGCAGTACTTC.

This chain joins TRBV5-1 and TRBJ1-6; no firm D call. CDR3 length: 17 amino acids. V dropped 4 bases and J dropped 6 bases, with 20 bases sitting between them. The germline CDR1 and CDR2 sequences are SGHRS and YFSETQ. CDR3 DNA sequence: TGCGCCAGCAGCCCACTCGGAGAAGGGTACGGTAATTCACCCCTCCACTTT. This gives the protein CASSPLGEGYGNSPLHF.

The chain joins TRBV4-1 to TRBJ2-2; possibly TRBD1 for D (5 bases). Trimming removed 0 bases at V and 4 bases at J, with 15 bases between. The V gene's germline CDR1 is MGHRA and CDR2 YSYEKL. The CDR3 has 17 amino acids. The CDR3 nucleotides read TGCGCCAGCAGCCAAGATCCTCCAGGGCTCGGCACCGGGGAGCTGTTTTTT. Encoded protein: CASSQDPPGLGTGELFF.

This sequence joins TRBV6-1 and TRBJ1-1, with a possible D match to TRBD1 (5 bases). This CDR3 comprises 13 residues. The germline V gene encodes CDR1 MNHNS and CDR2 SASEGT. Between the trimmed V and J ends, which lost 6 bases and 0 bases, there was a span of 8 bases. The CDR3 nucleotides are TGTGCCAGCAGGACGACAGTGAACACTGAAGCTTTCTTT. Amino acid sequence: CASRTTVNTEAFF.

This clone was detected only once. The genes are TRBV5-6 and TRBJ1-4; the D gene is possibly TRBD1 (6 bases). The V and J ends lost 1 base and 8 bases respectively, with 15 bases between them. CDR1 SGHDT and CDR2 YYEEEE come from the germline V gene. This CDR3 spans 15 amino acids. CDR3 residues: CASSLRQGKWEKLFF. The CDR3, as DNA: TGTGCCAGCAGCTTGAGGCAGGGGAAGTGGGAAAAACTGTTTTTT.

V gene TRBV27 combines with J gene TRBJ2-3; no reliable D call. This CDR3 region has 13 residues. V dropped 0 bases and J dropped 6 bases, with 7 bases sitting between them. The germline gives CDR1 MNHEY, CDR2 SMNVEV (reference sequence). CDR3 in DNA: TGTGCCAGCAGTTTATCTAGGCGGGATACGCAGTATTTT. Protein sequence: CASSLSRRDTQYF.

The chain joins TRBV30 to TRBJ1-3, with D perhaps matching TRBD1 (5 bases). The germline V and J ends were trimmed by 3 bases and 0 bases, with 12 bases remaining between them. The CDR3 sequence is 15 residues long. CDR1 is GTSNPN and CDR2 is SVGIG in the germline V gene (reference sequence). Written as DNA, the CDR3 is TGTGCCTGGAGCCCGGACAAGAGCTCTGGAAACACCATATATTTT. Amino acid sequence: CAWSPDKSSGNTIYF. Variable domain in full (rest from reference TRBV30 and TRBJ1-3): SQTIHQWPATLVQPVGSPLSLECTVEGTSNPNLYWYRQAAGRGLQLLFYSVGIGQISSEVPQNLSASRPQDRQFILSSKKLLLSDSGFYLCAWSPDKSSGNTIYFGEGSWLTVV.

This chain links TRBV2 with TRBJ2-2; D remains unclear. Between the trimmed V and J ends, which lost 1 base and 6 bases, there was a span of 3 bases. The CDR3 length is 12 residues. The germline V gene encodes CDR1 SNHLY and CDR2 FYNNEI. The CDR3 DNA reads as TGTGCCAGCAGTGAAGTGGCCGGGGAGCTGTTTTTT. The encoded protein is CASSEVAGELFF.

CDR3 sequence reads: CASSLTTTPYGYTF. DNA for the CDR3: TGTGCCAGCAGTTTAACCACTACCCCTTATGGCTACACCTTC. The rearrangement joins TRBV28 to TRBJ1-2; D is unresolved. V was pared by 2 bases and J by 5 bases, with 12 bases between. The length of the CDR3 is 14 residues. Germline CDR1 and CDR2: MDHEN and SYDVKM.

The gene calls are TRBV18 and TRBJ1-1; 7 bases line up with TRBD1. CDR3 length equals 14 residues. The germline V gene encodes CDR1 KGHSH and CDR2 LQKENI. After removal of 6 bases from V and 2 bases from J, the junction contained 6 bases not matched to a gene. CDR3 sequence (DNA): TGTGCCAGCTCCATGACAGGGCCAAACACTGAAGCTTTCTTT. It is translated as CASSMTGPNTEAFF.

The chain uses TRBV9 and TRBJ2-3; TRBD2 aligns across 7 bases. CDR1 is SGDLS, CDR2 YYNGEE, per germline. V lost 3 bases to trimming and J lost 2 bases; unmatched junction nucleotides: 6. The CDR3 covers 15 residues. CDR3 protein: CASSARGGLTDTQYF. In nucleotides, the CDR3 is TGTGCCAGCAGCGCGCGCGGGGGACTCACAGATACGCAGTATTTT.

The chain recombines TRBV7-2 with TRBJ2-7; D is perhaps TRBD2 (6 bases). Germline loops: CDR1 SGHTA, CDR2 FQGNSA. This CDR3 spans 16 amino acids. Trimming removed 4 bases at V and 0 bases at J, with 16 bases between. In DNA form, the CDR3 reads TGTGCCAGCAGCTCGTCAGCGGGTAGAAGCTCCTACGAGCAGTACTTC. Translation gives CASSSSAGRSSYEQYF.

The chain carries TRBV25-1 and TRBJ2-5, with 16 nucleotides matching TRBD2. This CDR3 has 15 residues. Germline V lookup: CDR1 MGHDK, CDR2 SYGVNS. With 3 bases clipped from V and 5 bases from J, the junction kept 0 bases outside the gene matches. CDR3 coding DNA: TGTGCCAGCAGTGAGGGACTAGCGGGGGGGGAGACCCAGTACTTC. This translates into CASSEGLAGGETQYF.

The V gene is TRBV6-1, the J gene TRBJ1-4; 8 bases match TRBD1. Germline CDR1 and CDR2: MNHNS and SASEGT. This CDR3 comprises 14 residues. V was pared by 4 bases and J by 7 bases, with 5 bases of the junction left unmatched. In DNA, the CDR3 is TGTGCCAGCAGTGGCCGGACAGGGACTGAAAAACTGTTTTTT. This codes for CASSGRTGTEKLFF.

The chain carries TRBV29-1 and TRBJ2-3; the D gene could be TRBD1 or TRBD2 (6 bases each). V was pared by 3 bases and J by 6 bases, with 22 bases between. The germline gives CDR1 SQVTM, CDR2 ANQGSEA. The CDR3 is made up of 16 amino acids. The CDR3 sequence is CSVDGRGGTPFDTQYF. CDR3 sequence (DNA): TGCAGCGTTGACGGGCGAGGGGGGACCCCTTTTGATACGCAGTATTTT.

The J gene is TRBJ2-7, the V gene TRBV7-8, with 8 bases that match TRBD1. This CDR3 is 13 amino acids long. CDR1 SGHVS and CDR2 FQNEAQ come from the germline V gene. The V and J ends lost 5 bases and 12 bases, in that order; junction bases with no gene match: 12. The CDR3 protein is CASSLRDRDRRYF. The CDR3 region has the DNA TGTGCCAGCAGCCTGCGGGACCGGGACAGGAGGTACTTC. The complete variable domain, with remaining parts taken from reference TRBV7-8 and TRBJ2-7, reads GAGVSQSPRYKVAKRGQDVALRCDPISGHVSLFWYQQALGQGPEFLTYFQNEAQLDKSGLPSDRFFAERPEGSVSTLKIQRTQQEDSAVYLCASSLRDRDRRYFGPGTRLTVT.

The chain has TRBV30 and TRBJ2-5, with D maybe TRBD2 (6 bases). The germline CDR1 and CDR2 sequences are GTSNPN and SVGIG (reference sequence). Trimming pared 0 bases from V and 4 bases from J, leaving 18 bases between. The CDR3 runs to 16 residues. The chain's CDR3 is CAWSVGWLALGETQYF. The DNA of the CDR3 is TGTGCCTGGAGTGTAGGATGGCTAGCGTTAGGAGAGACCCAGTACTTC.

The CDR3 loop is CASSLAGARAGELFF. The CDR3 nucleotides read TGTGCCAGCAGCTTGGCGGGGGCAAGGGCCGGGGAGCTGTTTTTT. V and J are TRBV5-4 and TRBJ2-2; D might be TRBD1 or TRBD2, each matching 6 bases. V was trimmed by 0 bases and J by 6 bases, leaving 12 bases between them. The CDR3 contains 15 residues. Germline CDR1 SGHNT, CDR2 YYREEE (reference sequence). Filled out from reference TRBV5-4 and TRBJ2-2, the complete variable domain reads ETGVTQSPTHLIKTRGQQVTLRCSSQSGHNTVSWYQQALGQGPQFIFQYYREEENGRGNFPPRFSGLQFPNYSSELNVNALELDDSALYLCASSLAGARAGELFFGEGSRLTVL.

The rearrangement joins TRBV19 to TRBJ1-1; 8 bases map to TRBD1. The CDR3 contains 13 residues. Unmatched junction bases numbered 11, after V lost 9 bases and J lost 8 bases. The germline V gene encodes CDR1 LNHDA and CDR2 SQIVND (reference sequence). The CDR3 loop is CASNPSGGWEAFF. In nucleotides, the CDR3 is TGTGCCAGCAACCCCTCAGGGGGCTGGGAAGCTTTCTTT.